This record concerns one T cell receptor (beta chain) sequence. What it binds is not known. Clones were read by immunoSEQ multiplex PCR, and TCRdb kept only the in-frame ones, dropping some. The sample carries 23,000 or so clones, around 80% recorded once. The CDR3 extends over 13 amino acids. V shed 7 bases, J shed 1 base, and the junction held 4 bases outside the gene matches. The germline V gene encodes CDR1 SQVTM and CDR2 ANQGSEA. The data were obtained in a study of OX40 agonist ivuxolimab in advanced cancers. Study-wide points: With doses of 0.1 to 3.0 mg/kg, CD4+ and CD8+ blood T cells had undergone clonal expansion by week 6.

The chain has TRBV29-1 and TRBJ2-1; 7 nucleotides line up with TRBD1. The sequencing here drew on CD4+ or CD8+ T cells sorted from blood, taken in a trial of the OX40 agonist ivuxolimab. The TCR sequence derives from an adult with an advanced solid tumor such as melanoma, head and neck, liver or kidney cancer. The CDR3 DNA reads TGCAGCGCCAGACAGGGATCCTACAATGAGCAGTTCTTC. It translates to CSARQGSYNEQFF.